This TCR beta chain was recovered during a study of response to subunit inactivated influenza vaccine. Regarding the study as a whole: Few new T cells, the authors suggested, are recruited by each seasonal influenza vaccination.

As regards this clonotype: The target antigen is unknown.

TCRdb redid the calling of the RT-PCR reads with MiXCR, one entry per CDR3 protein. Of over 800,000 distinct CDR3 sequences listed, 21% are singletons. This receptor was taken from a man between 45 and 60 years old who received an inactivated influenza vaccine. The input for sequencing was PBMCs from blood, taken 4 to 6 days after vaccination.

The CDR3 loop is CASSEGLLEQETQYF. The DNA for the CDR3 is TGTGCCAGCAGTGAGGGACTCCTCGAGCAAGAGACCCAGTACTTC. The V and J genes are TRBV6-1 and TRBJ2-5, with D perhaps TRBD2 (6 bases). The germline V and J ends were trimmed by 3 bases and 2 bases, with 13 bases remaining between them. CDR1 and CDR2 from the germline V gene are MNHNS and SASEGT. CDR3 length equals 15 residues.